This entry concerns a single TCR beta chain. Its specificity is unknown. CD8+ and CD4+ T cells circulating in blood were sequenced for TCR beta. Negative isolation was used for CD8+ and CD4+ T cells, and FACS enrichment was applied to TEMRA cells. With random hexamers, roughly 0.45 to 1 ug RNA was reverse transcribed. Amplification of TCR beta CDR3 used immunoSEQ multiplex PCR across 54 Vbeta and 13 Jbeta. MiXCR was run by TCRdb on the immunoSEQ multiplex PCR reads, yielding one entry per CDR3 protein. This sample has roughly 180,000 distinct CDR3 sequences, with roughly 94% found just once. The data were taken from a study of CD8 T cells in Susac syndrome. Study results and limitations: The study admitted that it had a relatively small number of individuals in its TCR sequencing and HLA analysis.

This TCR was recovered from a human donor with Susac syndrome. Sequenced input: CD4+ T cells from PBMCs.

The CDR3 DNA sequence: TGTGCCAGCAGCACGGGACAAAACAATCAGCCCCAGCATTTT. Amino acids: CASSTGQNNQPQHF. The chain couples TRBV6-1 to TRBJ1-5, with a possible D match to TRBD1 (6 bases). Trimming removed 6 bases from V and 3 bases from J, with 12 bases in between. Germline CDR1 reads MNHNS; CDR2 reads SASEGT. CDR3 length: 14 amino acids.